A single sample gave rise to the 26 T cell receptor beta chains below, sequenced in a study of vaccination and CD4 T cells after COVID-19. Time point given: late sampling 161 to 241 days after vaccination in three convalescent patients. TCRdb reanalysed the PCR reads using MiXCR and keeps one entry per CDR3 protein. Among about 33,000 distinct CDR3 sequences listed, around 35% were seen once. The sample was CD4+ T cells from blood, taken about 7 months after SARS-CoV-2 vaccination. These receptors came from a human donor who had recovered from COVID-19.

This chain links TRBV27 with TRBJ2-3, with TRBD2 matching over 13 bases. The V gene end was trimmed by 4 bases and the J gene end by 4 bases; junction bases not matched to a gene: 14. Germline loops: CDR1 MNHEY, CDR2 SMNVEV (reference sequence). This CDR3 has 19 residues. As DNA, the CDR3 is TGTGCCAGCAGTTCCTATCCGAAGAGGACTAGCGGGAGATCAGATACGCAGTATTTT. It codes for CASSSYPKRTSGRSDTQYF.

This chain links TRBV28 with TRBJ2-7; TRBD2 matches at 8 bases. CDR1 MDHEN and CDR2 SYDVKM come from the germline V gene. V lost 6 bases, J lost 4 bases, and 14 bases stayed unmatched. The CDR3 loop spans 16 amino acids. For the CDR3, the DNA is TGTGCCAGCAGATCCGGGACTAGAAACTCGGGGTACGAGCAGTACTTC. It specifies CASRSGTRNSGYEQYF.

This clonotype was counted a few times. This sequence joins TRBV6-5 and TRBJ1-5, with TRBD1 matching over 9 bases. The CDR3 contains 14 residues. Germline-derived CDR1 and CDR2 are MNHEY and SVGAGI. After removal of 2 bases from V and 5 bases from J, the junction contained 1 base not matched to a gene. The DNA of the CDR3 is TGTGCCAGCAGTTACCGGGACAGGGATCAGCCCCAGCATTTT. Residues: CASSYRDRDQPQHF.

In nucleotides, the CDR3 is TGTGCCAGCTCAACAGGGACAGGGAGCTTTAGTCAGCCCCAGCATTTT. Encoded protein: CASSTGTGSFSQPQHF. This sequence joins TRBV18 and TRBJ1-5; 9 bases map to TRBD1. The CDR3 covers 16 residues. Trimming removed 5 bases from V and 6 bases from J; junction bases left unmatched: 11. CDR1 and CDR2 from the germline V gene are KGHSH and LQKENI.

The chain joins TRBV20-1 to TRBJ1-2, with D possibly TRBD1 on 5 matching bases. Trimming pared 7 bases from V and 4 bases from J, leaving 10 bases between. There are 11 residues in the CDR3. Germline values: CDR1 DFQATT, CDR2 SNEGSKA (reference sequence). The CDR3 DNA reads TGCAGTGGGGACGGTTCCTATGGCTACACCTTC. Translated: CSGDGSYGYTF.

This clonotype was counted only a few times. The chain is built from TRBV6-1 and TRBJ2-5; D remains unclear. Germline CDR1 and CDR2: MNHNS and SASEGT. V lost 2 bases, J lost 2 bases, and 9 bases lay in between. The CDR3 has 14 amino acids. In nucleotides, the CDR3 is TGTGCCAGCAGTGAATTCTCCAGACAAGAGACCCAGTACTTC. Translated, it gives CASSEFSRQETQYF.

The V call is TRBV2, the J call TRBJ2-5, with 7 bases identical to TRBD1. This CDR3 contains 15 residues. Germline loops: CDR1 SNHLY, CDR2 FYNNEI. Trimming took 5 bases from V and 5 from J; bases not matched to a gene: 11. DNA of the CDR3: TGTGCCAGCAGTCAGGGGGAGAGTGTTGTTGAGACCCAGTACTTC. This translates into CASSQGESVVETQYF.

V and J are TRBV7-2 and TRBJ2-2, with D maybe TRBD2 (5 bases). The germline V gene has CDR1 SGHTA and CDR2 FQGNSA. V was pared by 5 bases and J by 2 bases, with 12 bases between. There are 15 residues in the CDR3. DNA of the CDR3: TGTGCCAGCAGCCGATATACTAGAAACACCGGGGAGCTGTTTTTT. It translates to CASSRYTRNTGELFF.

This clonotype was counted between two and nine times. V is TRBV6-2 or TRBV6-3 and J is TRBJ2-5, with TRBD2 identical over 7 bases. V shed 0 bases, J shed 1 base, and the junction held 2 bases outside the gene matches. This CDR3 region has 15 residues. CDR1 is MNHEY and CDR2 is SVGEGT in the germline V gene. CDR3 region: CASSYSSGTQETQYF. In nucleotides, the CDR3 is TGTGCCAGCAGTTACTCGAGCGGGACCCAAGAGACCCAGTACTTC.

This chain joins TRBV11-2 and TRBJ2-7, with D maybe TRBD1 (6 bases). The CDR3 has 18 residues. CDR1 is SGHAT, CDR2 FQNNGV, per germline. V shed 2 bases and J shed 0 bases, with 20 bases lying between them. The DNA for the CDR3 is TGTGCCAGCAGCTTAAGTATAGGCCAGGGGCTCCTCTCCTACGAGCAGTACTTC. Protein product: CASSLSIGQGLLSYEQYF.

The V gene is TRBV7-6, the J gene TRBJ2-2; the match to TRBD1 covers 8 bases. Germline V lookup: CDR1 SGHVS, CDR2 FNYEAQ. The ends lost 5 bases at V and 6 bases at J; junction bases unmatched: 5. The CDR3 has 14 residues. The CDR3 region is CASSKGQGAGELFF. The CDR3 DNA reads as TGTGCCAGCAGCAAAGGACAGGGCGCCGGGGAGCTGTTTTTT.

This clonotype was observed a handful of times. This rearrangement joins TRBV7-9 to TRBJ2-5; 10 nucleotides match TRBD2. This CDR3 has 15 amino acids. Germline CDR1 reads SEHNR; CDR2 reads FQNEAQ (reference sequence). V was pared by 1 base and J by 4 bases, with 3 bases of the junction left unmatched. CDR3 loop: CASSLGRLAGETQYF. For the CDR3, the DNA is TGTGCCAGCAGCTTAGGTAGACTAGCGGGAGAGACCCAGTACTTC.

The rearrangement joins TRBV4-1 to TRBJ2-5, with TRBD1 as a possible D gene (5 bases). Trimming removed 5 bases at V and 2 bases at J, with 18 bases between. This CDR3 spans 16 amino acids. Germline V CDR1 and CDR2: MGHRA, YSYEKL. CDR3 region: CASSSLGASLQETQYF. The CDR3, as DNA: TGCGCCAGCAGCTCCCTAGGGGCTAGTCTTCAAGAGACCCAGTACTTC.

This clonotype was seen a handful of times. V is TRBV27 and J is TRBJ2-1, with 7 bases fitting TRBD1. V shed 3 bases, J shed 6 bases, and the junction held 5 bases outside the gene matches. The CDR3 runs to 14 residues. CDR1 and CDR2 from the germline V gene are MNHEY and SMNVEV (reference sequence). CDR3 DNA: TGTGCCAGCAGTTTCCTCGACAGGGTCAATGAGCAGTTCTTC. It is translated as CASSFLDRVNEQFF.

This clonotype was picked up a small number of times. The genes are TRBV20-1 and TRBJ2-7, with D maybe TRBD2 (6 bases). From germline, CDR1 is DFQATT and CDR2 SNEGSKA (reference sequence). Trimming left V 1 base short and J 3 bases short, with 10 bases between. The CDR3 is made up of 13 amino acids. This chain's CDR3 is CSARVGGNYEQYF. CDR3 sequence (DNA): TGCAGTGCTAGAGTTGGCGGGAACTACGAGCAGTACTTC.

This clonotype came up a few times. In nucleotides, the CDR3 is TGTGCCAGCAGCAGGGACAGTAAAGAGACCCAGTACTTC. Translating it yields CASSRDSKETQYF. This chain joins TRBV7-2 and TRBJ2-5; 7 nucleotides agree with TRBD1. Germline values: CDR1 SGHTA, CDR2 FQGNSA. This CDR3 is 13 amino acids long. Trimming removed 5 bases from V and 3 bases from J; junction bases left unmatched: 3. Using reference TRBV7-2 and TRBJ2-5 for the parts outside the CDR3, the full variable domain is GAGVSQSPSNKVTEKGKDVELRCDPISGHTALYWYRQSLGQGLEFLIYFQGNSAPDKSGLPSDRFSAERTGGSVSTLTIQRTQQEDSAVYLCASSRDSKETQYFGPGTRLLVL.

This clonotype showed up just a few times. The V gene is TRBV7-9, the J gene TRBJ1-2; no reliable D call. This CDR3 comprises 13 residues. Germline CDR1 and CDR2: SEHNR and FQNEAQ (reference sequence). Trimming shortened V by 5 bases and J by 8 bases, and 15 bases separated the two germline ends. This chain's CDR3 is CASSQMPGWGYTF. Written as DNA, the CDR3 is TGTGCCAGCAGCCAGATGCCGGGCTGGGGCTACACCTTC.

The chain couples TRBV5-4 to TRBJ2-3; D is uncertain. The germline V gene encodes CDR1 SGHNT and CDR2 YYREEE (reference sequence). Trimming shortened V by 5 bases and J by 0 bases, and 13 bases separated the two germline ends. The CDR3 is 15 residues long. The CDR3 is CASRSLTQSTDTQYF. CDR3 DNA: TGTGCCAGCAGGAGTCTGACACAGAGCACAGATACGCAGTATTTT.

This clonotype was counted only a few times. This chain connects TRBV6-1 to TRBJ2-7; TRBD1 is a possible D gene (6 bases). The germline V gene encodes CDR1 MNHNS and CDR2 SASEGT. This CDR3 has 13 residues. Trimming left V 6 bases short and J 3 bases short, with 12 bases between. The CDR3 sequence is CASSAGTYYEQYF. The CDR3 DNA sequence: TGTGCCAGCAGCGCCGGGACATACTACGAGCAGTACTTC.

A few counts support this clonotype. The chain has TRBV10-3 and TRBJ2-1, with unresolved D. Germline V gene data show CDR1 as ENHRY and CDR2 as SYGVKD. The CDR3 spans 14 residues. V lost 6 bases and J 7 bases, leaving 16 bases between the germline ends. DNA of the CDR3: TGTGCCATCAGGCAGAACACCGGGTTGAATGAGCAGTTCTTC. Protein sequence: CAIRQNTGLNEQFF.

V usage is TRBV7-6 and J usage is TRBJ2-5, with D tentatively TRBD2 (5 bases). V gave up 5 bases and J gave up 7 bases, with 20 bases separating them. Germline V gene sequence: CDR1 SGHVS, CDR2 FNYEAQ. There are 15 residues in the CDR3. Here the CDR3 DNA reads TGTGCCAGCAGCCCAAGCTCAGGAGTTCGGGGGACCCAGTACTTC. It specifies CASSPSSGVRGTQYF.

The CDR3 is CSVARDRGPDTQYF. CDR3 nucleotides: TGCAGCGTTGCGAGGGACAGGGGGCCAGATACGCAGTATTTT. The chain is built from TRBV29-1 and TRBJ2-3; TRBD1 matches 12 bases. Trimming took 4 bases from V and 4 from J; bases not matched to a gene: 3. Germline values: CDR1 SQVTM, CDR2 ANQGSEA. This CDR3 is built from 14 residues.

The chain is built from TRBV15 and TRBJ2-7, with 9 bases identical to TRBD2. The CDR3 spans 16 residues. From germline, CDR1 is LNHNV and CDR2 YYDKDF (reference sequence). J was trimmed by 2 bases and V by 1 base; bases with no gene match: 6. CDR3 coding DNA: TGTGCCACCAGCAGAGGCGGGCGGGAGGGGACCTACGAGCAGTACTTC. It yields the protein CATSRGGREGTYEQYF.

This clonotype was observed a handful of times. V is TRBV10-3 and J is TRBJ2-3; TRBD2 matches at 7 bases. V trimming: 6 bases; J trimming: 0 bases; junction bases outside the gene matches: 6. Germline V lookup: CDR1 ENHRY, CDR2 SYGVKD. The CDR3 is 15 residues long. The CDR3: CAISGPSGSTDTQYF. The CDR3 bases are TGTGCCATCAGCGGACCTAGCGGTAGCACAGATACGCAGTATTTT.

The CDR3 loop is CASRPDRGGNIQYF. For the CDR3, the DNA is TGTGCCAGCAGGCCTGATAGGGGTGGGAACATTCAGTACTTC. The V call is TRBV6-1, the J call TRBJ2-4, with D possibly TRBD1 on 5 matching bases. V was trimmed by 6 bases and J by 7 bases, leaving 16 bases between them. The germline V gene has CDR1 MNHNS and CDR2 SASEGT. The CDR3 has 14 amino acids.

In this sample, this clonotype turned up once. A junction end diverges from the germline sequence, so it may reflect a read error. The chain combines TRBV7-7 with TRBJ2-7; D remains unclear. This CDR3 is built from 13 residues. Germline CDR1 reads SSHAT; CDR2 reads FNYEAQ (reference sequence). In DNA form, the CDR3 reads TGTGCTAGCAGTACAAAGGACTCCTACGAGCAGTACTTC. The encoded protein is CASSTKDSYEQYF.